This T cell receptor (beta chain) originates from a study of beta chain features in type 1 diabetes. The wider study: Healthy donors resembled patients in age, gender and cell yields.

Comment on this clone: Antigen: not known.

Donors underwent one heparinised blood draw, 90 to 150 mL on average. Sorting of CD4+ naive, central memory, regulatory and stem cell-like memory cells was performed via CD45RO/CCR7/CD25/CD127/CD95/CD27. Each population that was sorted was more than 98% pure. Reverse transcription of all isolated RNA meant that expressed TCRB transcripts were sequenced. Profiled with immunoSEQ multiplex PCR; TCRdb holds only in-frame clones, not every one. The sample yields 120,000 or so clones, about 18% seen once. Points from the study as a whole: Shorter TCRB CDR3s, moderately but significantly so, marked every one of the four CD4+ subsets in Type 1 diabetes patients.

Sequences were obtained from central memory CD4+ T cells from blood. The sequence derives from a man aged 18 to 30 with type 1 diabetes.

The DNA of the CDR3 is TGTGCCAGCAGCGACGGACAGGTTAACACCGGGGAGCTGTTTTTT. Its translation: CASSDGQVNTGELFF. The rearrangement links TRBV9 to TRBJ2-2; 7 bases map to TRBD1. This CDR3 region has 15 residues. The germline gives CDR1 SGDLS, CDR2 YYNGEE. The trim removed 3 bases at V and 2 bases at J, leaving 4 bases unmatched.